The clone carrying this TCR beta chain was counted many times. V lost 6 bases and J lost 2, with 15 bases in between. The CDR3 is 14 residues long. Per germline, CDR1 SGHKS and CDR2 YYEKEE (reference sequence). These data belong to a study of T-cell reconstitution after alpha-beta-depleted transplantation in children. A library of TCRbeta sequences, prepared with unique molecular identifiers, was generated. MiXCR, run by TCRdb on the PCR reads, gives a single entry per CDR3 protein. The data show roughly 200,000 distinct CDR3 sequences, with about a tenth seen just once and 6.2% held by the top ten. This sequence originates from a human donor who donated a stem cell graft to a child with acute lymphoblastic leukemia. The sequencing used PBMCs from the stem cell graft donor, collected from the stem cell graft. The V and J genes are TRBV5-5 and TRBJ2-7; no firm D call. The CDR3 bases are TGTGCCAGCACCCGCTCCGGTGGAGCCTACGAGCAGTACTTC. The encoded protein is CASTRSGGAYEQYF.